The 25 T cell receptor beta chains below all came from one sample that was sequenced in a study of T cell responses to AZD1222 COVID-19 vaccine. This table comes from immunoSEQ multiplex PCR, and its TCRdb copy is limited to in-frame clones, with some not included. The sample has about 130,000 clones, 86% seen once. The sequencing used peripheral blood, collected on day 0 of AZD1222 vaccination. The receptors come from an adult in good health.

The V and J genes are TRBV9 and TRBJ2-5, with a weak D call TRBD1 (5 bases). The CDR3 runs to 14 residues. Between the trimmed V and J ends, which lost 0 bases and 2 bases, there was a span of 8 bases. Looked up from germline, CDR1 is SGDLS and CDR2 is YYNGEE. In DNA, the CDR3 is TGTGCCAGCAGCGTAGGTCCAGGGCAAGAGACCCAGTACTTC. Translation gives CASSVGPGQETQYF. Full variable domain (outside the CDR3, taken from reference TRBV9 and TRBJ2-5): DSGVTQTPKHLITATGQRVTLRCSPRSGDLSVYWYQQSLDQGLQFLIQYYNGEERAKGNILERFSAQQFPDLHSELNLSSLELGDSALYFCASSVGPGQETQYFGPGTRLLVL.

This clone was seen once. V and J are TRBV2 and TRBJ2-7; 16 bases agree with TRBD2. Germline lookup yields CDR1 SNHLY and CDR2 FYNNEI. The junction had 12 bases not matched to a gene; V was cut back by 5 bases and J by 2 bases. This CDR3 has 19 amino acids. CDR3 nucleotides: TGTGCCAGCAGTACAACTCCGGGACTAGCGGGGGGGCCCGCCTACGAGCAGTACTTC. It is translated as CASSTTPGLAGGPAYEQYF.

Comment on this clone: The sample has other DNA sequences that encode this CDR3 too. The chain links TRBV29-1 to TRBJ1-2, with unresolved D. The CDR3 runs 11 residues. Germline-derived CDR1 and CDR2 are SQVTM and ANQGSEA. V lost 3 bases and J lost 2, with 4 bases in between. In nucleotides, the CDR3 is TGCAGCGTTGACGTAAACTATGGCTACACCTTC. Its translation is CSVDVNYGYTF.

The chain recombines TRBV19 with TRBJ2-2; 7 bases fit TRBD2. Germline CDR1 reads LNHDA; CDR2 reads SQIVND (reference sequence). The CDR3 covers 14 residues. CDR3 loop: CATGSGGGTGELFF. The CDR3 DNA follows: TGTGCAACGGGGTCGGGAGGAGGTACCGGGGAGCTGTTTTTT.

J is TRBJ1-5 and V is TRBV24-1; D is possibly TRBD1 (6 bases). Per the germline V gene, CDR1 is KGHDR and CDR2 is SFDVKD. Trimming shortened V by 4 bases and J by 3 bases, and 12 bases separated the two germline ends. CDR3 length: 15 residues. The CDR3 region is CATSETTGLNQPQHF. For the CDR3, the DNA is TGTGCCACCAGTGAAACGACAGGACTCAATCAGCCCCAGCATTTT.

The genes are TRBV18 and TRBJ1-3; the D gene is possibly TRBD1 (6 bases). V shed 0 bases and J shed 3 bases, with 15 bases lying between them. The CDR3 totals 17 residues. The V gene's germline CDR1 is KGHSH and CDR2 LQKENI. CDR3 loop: CASSPPRGARSGNTIYF. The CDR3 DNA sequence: TGTGCCAGCTCACCACCGCGGGGGGCGCGGAGTGGAAACACCATATATTTT.

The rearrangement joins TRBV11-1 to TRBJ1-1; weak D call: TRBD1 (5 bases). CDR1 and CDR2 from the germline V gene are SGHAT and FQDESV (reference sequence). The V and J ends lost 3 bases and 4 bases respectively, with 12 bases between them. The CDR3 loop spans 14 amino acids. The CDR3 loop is CASSLSDGGTEAFF. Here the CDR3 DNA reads TGTGCCAGCAGCTTGTCAGACGGGGGCACTGAAGCTTTCTTT.

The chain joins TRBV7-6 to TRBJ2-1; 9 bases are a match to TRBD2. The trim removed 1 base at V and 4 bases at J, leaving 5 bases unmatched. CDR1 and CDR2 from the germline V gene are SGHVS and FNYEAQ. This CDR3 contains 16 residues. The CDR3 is CASSLEASGDYNEQFF. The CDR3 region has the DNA TGTGCCAGCAGCTTAGAGGCTAGCGGGGATTACAATGAGCAGTTCTTC.

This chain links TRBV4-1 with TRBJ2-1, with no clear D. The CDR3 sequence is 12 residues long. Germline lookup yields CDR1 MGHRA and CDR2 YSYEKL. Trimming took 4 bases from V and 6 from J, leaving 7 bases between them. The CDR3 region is CASSPLSNEQFF. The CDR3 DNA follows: TGCGCCAGCAGCCCCCTTAGCAATGAGCAGTTCTTC.

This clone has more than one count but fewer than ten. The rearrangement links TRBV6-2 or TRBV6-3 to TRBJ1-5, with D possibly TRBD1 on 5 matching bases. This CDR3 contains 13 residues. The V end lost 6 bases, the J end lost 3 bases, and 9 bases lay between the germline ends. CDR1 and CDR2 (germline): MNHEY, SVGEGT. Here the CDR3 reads CASSDSINQPQHF. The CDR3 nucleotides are TGTGCCAGCAGCGACAGCATCAATCAGCCCCAGCATTTT.

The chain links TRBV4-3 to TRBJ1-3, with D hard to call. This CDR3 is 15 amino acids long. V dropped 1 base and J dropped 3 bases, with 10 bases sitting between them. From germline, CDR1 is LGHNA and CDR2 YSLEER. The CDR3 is CASSQGEGFGNTIYF. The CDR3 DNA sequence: TGCGCCAGCAGCCAAGGGGAAGGATTTGGAAACACCATATATTTT.

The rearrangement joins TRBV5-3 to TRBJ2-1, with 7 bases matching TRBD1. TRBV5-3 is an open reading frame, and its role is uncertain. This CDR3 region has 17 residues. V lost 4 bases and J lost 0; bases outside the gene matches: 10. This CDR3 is CARSRTTGPSSYNEQFF. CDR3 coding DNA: TGTGCCAGAAGCCGCACGACAGGGCCTAGCTCCTACAATGAGCAGTTCTTC.

The CDR3 spells CSVELDARRTEAFF. The CDR3 nucleotides are TGCAGCGTTGAATTGGACGCAAGAAGGACTGAAGCTTTCTTT. The rearrangement joins TRBV29-1 to TRBJ1-1, with no clear D. The V and J ends lost 2 bases and 5 bases respectively, with 15 bases between them. Germline CDR1 is SQVTM and CDR2 is ANQGSEA. The CDR3 is 14 amino acids.

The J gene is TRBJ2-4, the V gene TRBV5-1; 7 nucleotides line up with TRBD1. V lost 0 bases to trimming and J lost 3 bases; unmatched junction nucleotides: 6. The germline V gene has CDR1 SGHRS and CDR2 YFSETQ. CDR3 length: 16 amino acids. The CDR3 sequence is CASSLAPGGVKNIQYF. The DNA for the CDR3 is TGCGCCAGCAGCTTGGCTCCAGGGGGTGTCAAAAACATTCAGTACTTC.

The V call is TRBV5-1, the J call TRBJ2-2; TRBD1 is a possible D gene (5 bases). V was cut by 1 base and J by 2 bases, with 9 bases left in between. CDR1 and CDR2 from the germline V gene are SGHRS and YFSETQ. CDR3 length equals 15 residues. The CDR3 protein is CASSLYQGNTGELFF. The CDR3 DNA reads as TGCGCCAGCAGCTTGTACCAGGGTAACACCGGGGAGCTGTTTTTT.

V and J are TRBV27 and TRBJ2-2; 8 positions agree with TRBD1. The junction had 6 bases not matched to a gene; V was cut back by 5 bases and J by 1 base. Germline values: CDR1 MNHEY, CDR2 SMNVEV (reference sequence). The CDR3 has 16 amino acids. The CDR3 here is CASSAGQALNTGELFF. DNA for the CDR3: TGTGCCAGCAGTGCGGGACAGGCACTGAACACCGGGGAGCTGTTTTTT.

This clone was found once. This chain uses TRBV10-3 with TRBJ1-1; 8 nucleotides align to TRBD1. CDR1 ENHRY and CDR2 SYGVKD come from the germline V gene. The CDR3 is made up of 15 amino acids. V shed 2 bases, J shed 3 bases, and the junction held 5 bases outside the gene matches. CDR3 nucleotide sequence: TGTGCCATCAGTGAGACAGACAGGGGCCACACTGAAGCTTTCTTT. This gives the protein CAISETDRGHTEAFF.

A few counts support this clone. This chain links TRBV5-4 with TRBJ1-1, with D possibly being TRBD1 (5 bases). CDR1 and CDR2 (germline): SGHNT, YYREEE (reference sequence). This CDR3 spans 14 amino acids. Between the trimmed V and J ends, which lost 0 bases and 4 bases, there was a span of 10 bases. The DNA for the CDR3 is TGTGCCAGCAGCTTGGATGGGGGAATCACTGAAGCTTTCTTT. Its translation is CASSLDGGITEAFF.

The CDR3 DNA is TGTGCCAGCAGTCAGGGGGAAGGAAGAGGCTACACCTTC. Amino acids: CASSQGEGRGYTF. The genes are TRBV6-5 and TRBJ1-2, with 7 nucleotides matching TRBD1. Per the germline V gene, CDR1 is MNHEY and CDR2 is SVGAGI. The CDR3 is 13 amino acids. Trimming took 5 bases from V and 8 from J; bases not matched to a gene: 8.

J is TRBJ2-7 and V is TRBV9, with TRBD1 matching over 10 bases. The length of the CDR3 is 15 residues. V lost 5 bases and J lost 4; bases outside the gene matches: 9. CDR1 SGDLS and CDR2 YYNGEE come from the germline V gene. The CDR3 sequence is CASSDPGQGIYEQYF. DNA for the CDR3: TGTGCCAGCAGTGACCCGGGACAGGGGATTTACGAGCAGTACTTC.

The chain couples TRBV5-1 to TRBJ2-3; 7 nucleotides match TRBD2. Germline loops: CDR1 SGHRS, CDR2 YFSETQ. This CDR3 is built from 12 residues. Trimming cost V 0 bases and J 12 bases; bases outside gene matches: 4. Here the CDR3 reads CASSLERESQYF. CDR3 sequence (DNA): TGCGCCAGCAGCTTGGAGCGGGAATCTCAGTATTTT.

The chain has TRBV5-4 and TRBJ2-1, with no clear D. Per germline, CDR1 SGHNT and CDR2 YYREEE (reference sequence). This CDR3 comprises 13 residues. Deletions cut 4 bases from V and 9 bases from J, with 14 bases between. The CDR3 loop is CASSEGPDGEQFF. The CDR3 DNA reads TGTGCCAGCAGCGAAGGACCAGACGGTGAGCAGTTCTTC.

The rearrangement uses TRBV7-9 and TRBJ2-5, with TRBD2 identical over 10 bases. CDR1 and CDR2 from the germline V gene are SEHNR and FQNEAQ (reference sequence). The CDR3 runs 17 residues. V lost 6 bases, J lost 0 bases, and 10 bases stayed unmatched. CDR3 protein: CASSNGLAGAYQETQYF. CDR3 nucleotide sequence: TGTGCCAGCAGTAACGGGCTAGCGGGAGCCTACCAAGAGACCCAGTACTTC.

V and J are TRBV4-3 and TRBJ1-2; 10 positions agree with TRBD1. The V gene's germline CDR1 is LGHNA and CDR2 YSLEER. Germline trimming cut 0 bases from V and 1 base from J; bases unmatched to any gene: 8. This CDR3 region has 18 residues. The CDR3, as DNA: TGCGCCAGCAGCCAAGATGCGACAGGGGGCGGTGTTAACTATGGCTACACCTTC. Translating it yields CASSQDATGGGVNYGYTF.

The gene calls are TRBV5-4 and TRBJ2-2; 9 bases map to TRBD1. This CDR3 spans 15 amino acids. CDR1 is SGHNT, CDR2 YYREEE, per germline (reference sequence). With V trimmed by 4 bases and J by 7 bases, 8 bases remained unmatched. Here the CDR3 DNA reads TGTGCCAGCAGCAAACAGGGGGCGCTTGGCGGGGAGCTGTTTTTT. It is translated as CASSKQGALGGELFF.